These 10 T cell receptor beta chains share one sample of origin, sequenced in a study of shared clonotypes between healthy human individuals (dated by TCRdb to 2018 to 2021). Libraries were made using the immunoSEQ multiplex PCR assay. In its TCRdb copy, this immuneACCESS table keeps in-frame sequences only and misses some clones. Where compared with another copy, unresolved V genes explain less than half of these, and the others have no known cause. The sample includes about 680,000 clones, with around 90% observed a single time. 20% to 25% of the sample lies in the top ten. CD8 naive samples were CD45RO-negative cells positively selected for CCR7, giving a CD45RA+CCR7+ population that excluded TemRA cells. Sample: naive CD8+ T cells sorted from blood. The cell subset or site label here, explained by the study, means: CD45RA+CCR7+. These TCRs come from a man in his thirties or forties in good health.

The chain has TRBV14 and TRBJ2-7, with 11 bases lining up with TRBD2. This CDR3 has 18 amino acids. Germline V gene lookup returns CDR1 SGHDN and CDR2 FVKESK. After removal of 4 bases from V and 3 bases from J, the junction contained 14 bases not matched to a gene. The CDR3 loop is CASSLTGQGTSGIYEQYF. As DNA, the CDR3 is TGTGCCAGCAGCCTAACAGGACAGGGGACTAGCGGAATCTACGAGCAGTACTTC.

This chain joins TRBV4-1 and TRBJ2-1; D gene uncertain. The V gene's germline CDR1 is MGHRA and CDR2 YSYEKL. The CDR3 runs 11 residues. Trimming shortened V by 5 bases and J by 9 bases, and 8 bases separated the two germline ends. The CDR3 region is CASSAGPEQFF. In DNA form, the CDR3 reads TGCGCCAGCAGCGCAGGCCCTGAGCAGTTCTTC.

V is TRBV11-2 and J is TRBJ2-1; D gene uncertain. The CDR3 loop spans 13 amino acids. The V end lost 7 bases, the J end lost 4 bases, and 11 bases lay between the germline ends. The germline CDR1 and CDR2 sequences are SGHAT and FQNNGV. CDR3 DNA: TGTGCCAGCAAATCATCCGGGTACAATGAGCAGTTCTTC. This translates into CASKSSGYNEQFF.

This sequence joins TRBV14 and TRBJ2-1; D ambiguous. CDR3 length: 11 amino acids. Germline lookup yields CDR1 SGHDN and CDR2 FVKESK. Trimming took off 1 base at V and 6 bases at J, with 1 base between the two ends. The DNA for the CDR3 is TGTGCCAGCAGCCAAGGCAATGAGCAGTTCTTC. Translating gives CASSQGNEQFF.

The rearrangement joins TRBV7-6 to TRBJ2-3; 10 bases align to TRBD2. This CDR3 is 16 amino acids long. Germline V gene sequence: CDR1 SGHVS, CDR2 FNYEAQ. The junction had 1 base not matched to a gene; V was cut back by 1 base and J by 0 bases. CDR3 sequence: CASSLELAGSTDTQYF. As DNA, the CDR3 is TGTGCCAGCAGCTTAGAACTAGCGGGGAGCACAGATACGCAGTATTTT.

The rearrangement links TRBV27 to TRBJ2-7; possibly TRBD1 for D (7 bases). The CDR3 consists of 14 residues. V was cut by 6 bases and J by 3 bases, with 15 bases left in between. CDR1 MNHEY and CDR2 SMNVEV come from the germline V gene (reference sequence). The CDR3 coding sequence is TGTGCCAGCAGGGTCACAGGGGACTTCTACGAGCAGTACTTC. Encoded protein: CASRVTGDFYEQYF.

The chain carries TRBV13 and TRBJ2-1, with 8 bases lining up with TRBD2. This CDR3 has 16 amino acids. Germline CDR1 is PRHDT and CDR2 is FYEKMQ (reference sequence). Trimming removed 1 base from V and 3 bases from J; junction bases left unmatched: 5. The CDR3 reads CASSLVREGLYNEQFF. CDR3 coding DNA: TGTGCCAGCAGCTTAGTTCGGGAGGGCCTCTACAATGAGCAGTTCTTC.

This clone was counted a single time. The sample contains more than one DNA sequence encoding this CDR3. V and J are TRBV7-9 and TRBJ2-7; tentative D call: TRBD1 (6 bases). Looked up from germline, CDR1 is SEHNR and CDR2 is FQNEAQ (reference sequence). The CDR3 has 12 residues. The V and J ends lost 0 bases and 7 bases respectively, with 7 bases between them. This CDR3 reads CASSLAGAEQYF. The CDR3 DNA follows: TGTGCCAGCAGCTTAGCGGGGGCAGAGCAGTACTTC. Combining the CDR3 with reference TRBV7-9 and TRBJ2-7 gives the whole variable domain DTGVSQNPRHKITKRGQNVTFRCDPISEHNRLYWYRQTLGQGPEFLTYFQNEAQLEKSRLLSDRFSAERPKGSFSTLEIQRTEQGDSAMYLCASSLAGAEQYFGPGTRLTVT.

This chain joins TRBV6-1 and TRBJ2-7, with 8 positions matching TRBD1. After removal of 4 bases from V and 6 bases from J, the junction contained 11 bases not matched to a gene. This CDR3 has 15 residues. Germline CDR1 is MNHNS and CDR2 is SASEGT. The CDR3 loop reads CASSGTGQEGIEQYF. The CDR3 coding sequence is TGTGCCAGCAGTGGCACGGGACAGGAAGGTATCGAGCAGTACTTC.

On this clone itself: This CDR3 is also generated by other DNA sequences in the sample. The chain has TRBV6-1 and TRBJ1-1; D unclear. Between the trimmed V and J ends, which lost 6 bases and 1 base, there was a span of 9 bases. Germline loops: CDR1 MNHNS, CDR2 SASEGT. The CDR3 is made up of 13 amino acids. CDR3 nucleotides: TGTGCCAGCAGCGAGGAAGGGAACACTGAAGCTTTCTTT. Its protein product is CASSEEGNTEAFF.